This record concerns one T cell receptor (beta chain) sequence. Its target is unknown. Trimming removed 5 bases from V and 10 bases from J; junction bases left unmatched: 4. The germline V gene encodes CDR1 SGHVT and CDR2 SQSDAQ. The CDR3 has 11 residues. TCRdb redid the calling of the reads with MiXCR, one entry per CDR3 protein. The top ten clones hold under 15% of a sample with around 750,000 distinct CDR3 sequences, about 31% of them seen once. This sample was taken from a study of T cell repertoires in cytomegalovirus infection. At the level of the study: Well-studied HLA-B-restricted epitopes and recently identified HLA-C-restricted epitopes of CMV were both used in the study. It was the public TCR beta signatures that indicated both CMV infection and matching HLA type. General study results and limits: Dominating the ex vivo response were TCR beta clonotypes that were CMV-specific and HLA-C-restricted. Cumulated frequencies of public TCR beta families served to identify carriers of CMV plus the relevant HLA.

This sequence was found in a human donor in good health (CMV status not recorded). Some clones in this sample may be carry-over from other donors' samples. This chain uses TRBV7-4 with TRBJ1-1, with 7 bases lining up with TRBD1. The sample in question was cultured CD8+ T cells from PBMCs, obtained from culture after CMV antigen stimulation. CDR3 sequence: CASSRTGSAFF. The CDR3 region has the DNA TGTGCCAGCAGCCGGACAGGCTCAGCTTTCTTT.